The clone carrying this T cell receptor beta chain was seen once. These data are taken from a study of blood T cell repertoires in COVID-19. About the research overall: Acute and convalescent COVID-19 samples came from the United States, Italy and Spain.

Germline CDR1 and CDR2: SGHRS and YFSETQ. The CDR3 is made up of 16 amino acids. J was trimmed by 0 bases and V by 4 bases; bases with no gene match: 9. Produced via immunoSEQ multiplex PCR; TCRdb's table is partial and in-frame only. The sample includes over 100,000 clones, 70% to 90% of them seen just once. The source is a man between 45 and 60 years old with acute or convalescent COVID-19. The rearrangement joins TRBV5-1 to TRBJ1-1; 7 bases are a match to TRBD1. Sample: peripheral blood. The CDR3 region is CASSLNAGTVNTEAFF. The CDR3 DNA reads TGCGCCAGCAGCCTAAACGCCGGGACAGTGAACACTGAAGCTTTCTTT.